The 8 T cell receptor beta chains below all came from one sample that was sequenced in a study of regulatory T cells in long-lasting Graves disease. Through Arm-PCR of CDR3 regions and iRepertoire HTBI primers, TCR beta libraries were built. TCRdb redid the calling of the multiplex PCR reads with MiXCR, one entry per CDR3 protein. This table holds about 470,000 distinct CDR3 sequences, roughly 21% found once. The time point: persistent/refractory GD, antithyroid drugs over 5 years with positive TRAb. Following extraction of RNA from PBMCs, that RNA was used to make the TCR library. The source material was peripheral blood mononuclear cells (PBMCs), sampled when the disease was refractory, from a patient treated with antithyroid drugs. Receptors were obtained from a female donor with Graves disease.

In the case of this clonotype: A much larger clone lies one base from this, so it may be a read error. The V and J genes are TRBV28 and TRBJ1-4; a possible D gene is TRBD1 (5 bases). There are 16 residues in the CDR3. Germline CDR1 MDHEN, CDR2 SYDVKM. V lost 3 bases and J lost 5, with 16 bases in between. The CDR3 region is CASSLGTAPANEKLFF. CDR3 bases: TGTGCCAGCAGTTTGGGGACCGCCCCGGCCAATGAAAAACTGTTTTTT.

This CDR3 reads CASSAGQGDYEQYF. The CDR3 nucleotides are TGTGCCAGCAGCGCCGGACAGGGGGACTACGAGCAGTACTTC. The rearrangement joins TRBV9 to TRBJ2-7; 10 bases line up with TRBD1. This CDR3 is built from 14 residues. Germline assignment: CDR1 SGDLS and CDR2 YYNGEE. Trimming cost V 3 bases and J 3 bases; bases outside gene matches: 3. Combining the CDR3 with reference TRBV9 and TRBJ2-7 gives the whole variable domain DSGVTQTPKHLITATGQRVTLRCSPRSGDLSVYWYQQSLDQGLQFLIQYYNGEERAKGNILERFSAQQFPDLHSELNLSSLELGDSALYFCASSAGQGDYEQYFGPGTRLTVT.

The table lists this clonotype with many counts. The V call is TRBV12-3 or TRBV12-4, the J call TRBJ1-5; D is ambiguous. Trimming removed 6 bases from V and 4 bases from J, with 10 bases in between. The CDR3 spans 13 residues. CDR3 amino acids: CASRGSDNQPQHF. Written as DNA, the CDR3 is TGTGCCAGCAGGGGGTCAGATAATCAGCCCCAGCATTTT.

This clonotype showed up just a few times. V gene TRBV20-1 combines with J gene TRBJ2-3, with TRBD1 identical over 9 bases. This CDR3 is 15 amino acids long. CDR1 DFQATT and CDR2 SNEGSKA come from the germline V gene (reference sequence). Trimming took 5 bases from V and 3 from J; bases not matched to a gene: 9. The CDR3 DNA sequence: TGCAGTGCTCACCCGACAGGGGGACAGACAGATACGCAGTATTTT. Its translation is CSAHPTGGQTDTQYF.

On this clonotype: An end of the junction does not agree with germline; a read error may underlie this. The chain joins TRBV3-1 to TRBJ2-7; 9 bases align to TRBD1. The CDR3 contains 13 residues. CDR1 and CDR2 from the germline V gene are LGHDT and YNNKEL (reference sequence). CDR3 amino acids: CASSPSRDRVWDF. The CDR3 DNA sequence: TGTGCCAGCAGCCCGTCCCGGGACAGGGTTTGGGACTTC.

This clonotype appeared a few times. The chain recombines TRBV10-3 with TRBJ2-7; TRBD1 agrees at 9 bases. Germline lookup yields CDR1 ENHRY and CDR2 SYGVKD. V shed 7 bases and J 5 bases; nucleotides not matched to a gene: 6. There are 13 residues in the CDR3. The CDR3 sequence is CAITGDRAHEQYF. CDR3 nucleotides: TGTGCCATCACCGGGGACAGGGCCCACGAGCAGTACTTC.

This clonotype was detected ten times or more. This chain uses TRBV7-6 with TRBJ1-1; maybe TRBD1 (6 bases). Trimming removed 4 bases at V and 0 bases at J, with 12 bases between. The CDR3 has 15 amino acids. Germline V gene lookup returns CDR1 SGHVS and CDR2 FNYEAQ. CDR3 amino acids: CASSSGWGLNTEAFF. The DNA for the CDR3 is TGTGCCAGCAGCTCGGGGTGGGGGCTGAACACTGAAGCTTTCTTT.

This sequence joins TRBV24-1 and TRBJ2-1; D remains ambiguous. Germline V gives CDR1 KGHDR, CDR2 SFDVKD. The CDR3 spans 16 residues. V was pared by 3 bases and J by 0 bases, with 11 bases between. This CDR3 is CATSDQTYSSYNEQFF. In DNA, the CDR3 is TGTGCCACCAGTGATCAAACATATAGCTCCTACAATGAGCAGTTCTTC.